This TCR beta chain was sequenced for a study of T-cell reconstitution after alpha-beta-depleted transplantation in children. V lost 7 bases to trimming and J lost 2 bases, with 15 bases between them. The CDR3 loop spans 15 amino acids. Preparation of the TCRbeta library was carried out with unique molecular identifiers. A single record per CDR3 protein comes from TCRdb applying MiXCR to the PCR reads. The profile shows more than 450,000 distinct CDR3 sequences, about a sixth of them singletons. This clonotype was sampled from a human donor who donated a stem cell graft to a child with acute lymphoblastic leukemia. The chain joins TRBV12-3 or TRBV12-4 to TRBJ2-1; possible D gene TRBD2, 6 bases. Sample: PBMCs from the stem cell graft donor, taken from the stem cell graft. The CDR3: CASTAERVPYNEQFF. The DNA for the CDR3 is TGTGCCAGCACCGCCGAGCGGGTACCCTACAATGAGCAGTTCTTC.